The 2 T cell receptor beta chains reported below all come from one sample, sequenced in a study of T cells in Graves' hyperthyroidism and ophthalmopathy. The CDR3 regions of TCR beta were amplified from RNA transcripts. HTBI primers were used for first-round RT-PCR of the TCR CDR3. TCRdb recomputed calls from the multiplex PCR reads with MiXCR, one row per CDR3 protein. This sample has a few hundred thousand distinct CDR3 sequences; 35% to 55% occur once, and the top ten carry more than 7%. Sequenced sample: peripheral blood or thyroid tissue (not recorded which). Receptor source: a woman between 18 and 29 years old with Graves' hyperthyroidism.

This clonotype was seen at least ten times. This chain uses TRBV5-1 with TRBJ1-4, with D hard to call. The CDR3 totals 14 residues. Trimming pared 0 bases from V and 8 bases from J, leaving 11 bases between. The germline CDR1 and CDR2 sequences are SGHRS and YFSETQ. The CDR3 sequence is CASSLGGSGEKLFF. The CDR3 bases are TGCGCCAGCAGCTTGGGCGGATCTGGAGAAAAACTGTTTTTT.

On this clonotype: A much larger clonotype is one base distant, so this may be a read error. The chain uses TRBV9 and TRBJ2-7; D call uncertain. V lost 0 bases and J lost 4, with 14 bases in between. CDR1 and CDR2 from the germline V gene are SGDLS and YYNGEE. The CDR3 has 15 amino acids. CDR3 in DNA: TGTGCCAGCAGCGTAGGTTCGGCAGGTGAATACGAGCAGTACTTC. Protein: CASSVGSAGEYEQYF.